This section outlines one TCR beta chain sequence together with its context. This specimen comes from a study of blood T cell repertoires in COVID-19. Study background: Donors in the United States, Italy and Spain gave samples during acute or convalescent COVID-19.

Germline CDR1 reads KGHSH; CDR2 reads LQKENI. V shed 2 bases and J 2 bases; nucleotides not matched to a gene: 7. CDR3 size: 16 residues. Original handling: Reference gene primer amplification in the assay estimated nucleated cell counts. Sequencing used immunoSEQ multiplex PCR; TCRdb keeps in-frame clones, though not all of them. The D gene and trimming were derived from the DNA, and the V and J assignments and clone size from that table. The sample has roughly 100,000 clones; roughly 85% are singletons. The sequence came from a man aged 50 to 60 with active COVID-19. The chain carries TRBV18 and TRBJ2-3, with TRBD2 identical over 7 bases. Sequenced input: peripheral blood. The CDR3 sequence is CASSPWSSGHTDTQYF. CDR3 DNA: TGTGCCAGCTCACCATGGAGTAGCGGGCACACAGATACGCAGTATTTT.